The 7 T cell receptor beta chains below come from one sample, sequenced in a study of neurological immune-mediated disorders. TCRdb recomputed calls from the 5' RACE reads with MiXCR, one row per CDR3 protein. The sample records about 66,000 distinct CDR3 sequences, approximately 5% being singletons. The specimen was PBMCs. Receptors were obtained from a woman between 70 and 85 years old with multiple sclerosis.

This clonotype appeared many times. This chain uses TRBV12-3 or TRBV12-4 with TRBJ1-1; TRBD1 might be the D (6 bases). With 6 bases removed from V and 6 bases from J, the gap between germline ends came to 11 bases. The CDR3 has 12 residues. The CDR3 DNA follows: TGTGCCAGCAGCCCCGGACAGTCTGAAGCTTTCTTT. It codes for CASSPGQSEAFF.

The rearrangement uses TRBV30 and TRBJ2-1, with D possibly being TRBD2 (5 bases). Per the germline V gene, CDR1 is GTSNPN and CDR2 is SVGIG (reference sequence). The CDR3 is 15 amino acids. The germline V and J ends were trimmed by 1 base and 0 bases, with 10 bases remaining between them. The CDR3 is CAWSAGGLSYNEQFF. CDR3 in DNA: TGTGCCTGGAGTGCCGGCGGGCTCTCCTACAATGAGCAGTTCTTC.

This chain connects TRBV27 to TRBJ2-7, with TRBD1 matching 12 bases. Germline CDR1 reads MNHEY; CDR2 reads SMNVEV (reference sequence). This CDR3 spans 16 amino acids. Germline trimming cut 2 bases from V and 4 bases from J; bases unmatched to any gene: 6. The CDR3 here is CASSLKGTGGLYEQYF. The CDR3 DNA sequence: TGTGCCAGCAGTTTAAAAGGGACAGGGGGCCTGTACGAGCAGTACTTC.

The rearrangement joins TRBV20-1 to TRBJ1-5; D gene ambiguous. V was cut by 1 base and J by 7 bases, with 14 bases left in between. There are 14 residues in the CDR3. Germline V lookup: CDR1 DFQATT, CDR2 SNEGSKA (reference sequence). DNA of the CDR3: TGCAGTGCTAGAGGGCAAGGGTTGGGACAGCCCCAGCATTTT. This sequence encodes CSARGQGLGQPQHF.

This clonotype was found many times. The genes are TRBV20-1 and TRBJ2-5, with a tentative D call TRBD2 (6 bases). CDR3 length equals 11 residues. The germline V gene has CDR1 DFQATT and CDR2 SNEGSKA (reference sequence). V gave up 6 bases and J gave up 5 bases, with 10 bases separating them. CDR3 sequence: CSAWDWETQYF. CDR3 nucleotide sequence: TGCAGTGCCTGGGACTGGGAGACCCAGTACTTC.

This clonotype was counted at least ten times. The rearrangement joins TRBV5-1 to TRBJ2-2, with 7 bases identical to TRBD1. The CDR3 extends over 14 amino acids. V lost 4 bases, J lost 1 base, and 1 base stayed unmatched. Germline assignment: CDR1 SGHRS and CDR2 YFSETQ. CDR3 bases: TGCGCCAGCAGCCGACAGGGGAACACCGGGGAGCTGTTTTTT. This translates into CASSRQGNTGELFF.

This clonotype was seen more than once but under ten times. The rearrangement links TRBV20-1 to TRBJ2-7; D is ambiguous. Germline CDR1 and CDR2: DFQATT and SNEGSKA (reference sequence). Trimming removed 2 bases at V and 5 bases at J, with 19 bases between. This CDR3 is 15 amino acids long. The CDR3 DNA follows: TGCAGTGCTAGATCAAAAGAGGACGGGCCAAACGAGCAGTACTTC. Translated: CSARSKEDGPNEQYF.